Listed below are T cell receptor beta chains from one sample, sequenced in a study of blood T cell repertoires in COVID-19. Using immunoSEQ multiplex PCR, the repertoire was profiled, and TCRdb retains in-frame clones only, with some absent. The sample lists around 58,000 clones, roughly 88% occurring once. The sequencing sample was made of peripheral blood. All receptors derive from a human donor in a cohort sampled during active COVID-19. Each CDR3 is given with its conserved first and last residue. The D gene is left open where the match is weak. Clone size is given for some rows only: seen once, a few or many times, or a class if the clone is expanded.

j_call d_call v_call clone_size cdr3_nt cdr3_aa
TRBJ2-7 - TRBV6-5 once TGTGCCAGCAGTTACCAGGGGTCACCCTCCTACGAGCAGTACTTC CASSYQGSPSYEQYF
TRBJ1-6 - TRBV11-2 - TGTGCCAGCAGCTTAAACCCACAGAATTCACCCCTCCACTTT CASSLNPQNSPLHF
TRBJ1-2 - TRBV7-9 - TGTGCCAGCAGCTTAAGGGCAGGGGATGGCTACACCTTC CASSLRAGDGYTF
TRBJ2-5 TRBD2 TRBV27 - TGTGCCAGCAGTCCTAGCGGGAGAGGGAGGACCCAGTACTTC CASSPSGRGRTQYF
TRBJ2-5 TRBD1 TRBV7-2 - TGTGCCAGCAGCTTCCGGGACAGCATACAAGAGACCCAGTACTTC CASSFRDSIQETQYF
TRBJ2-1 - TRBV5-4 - TGTGCCAGCAGCGACCCTAGGGGTGAGCAGTTCTTC CASSDPRGEQFF
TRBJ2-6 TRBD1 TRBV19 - TGTGCCAGTAGTACGAGACAGGGGGCACCTGGGGCCAACGTCCTGACTTTC CASSTRQGAPGANVLTF
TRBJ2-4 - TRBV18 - TGTGCCAGCTCAGGGAATCTGGGCAGGGACATTCAGTACTTC CASSGNLGRDIQYF
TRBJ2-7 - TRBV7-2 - TGTGCCAGCAGCTTAGCCAACAGTCCCTACGAGCAGTACTTC CASSLANSPYEQYF
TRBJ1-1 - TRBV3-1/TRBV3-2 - TGTGCCAGCAGCCCCGTTGGGGGAGGTAAAAACACTGAAGCTTTCTTT CASSPVGGGKNTEAFF
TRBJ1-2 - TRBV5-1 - TGCGCCAGCAGCCCCAGTGGCCACAGGGAAGATGGCTACACCTTC CASSPSGHREDGYTF
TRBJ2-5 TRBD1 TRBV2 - TGTGCCAGCAGGTTGGACAGGGGGGCCCAGTACTTC CASRLDRGAQYF
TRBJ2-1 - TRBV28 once TGTGCCAGCAGTATTAAGCGAAGCTCCTACAATGAGCAGTTCTTC CASSIKRSSYNEQFF
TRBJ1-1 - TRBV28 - TGTGCCAGCAACGTACCGGGAGGATACACTGAAGCTTTCTTT CASNVPGGYTEAFF
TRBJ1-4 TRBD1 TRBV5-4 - TGTGCCAGCAGCGGAAACAGGGGTACTAATGAAAAACTGTTTTTT CASSGNRGTNEKLFF
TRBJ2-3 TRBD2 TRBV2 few TGTGCCAGAAGCGGGACTCCCACAGATACGCAGTATTTT CARSGTPTDTQYF
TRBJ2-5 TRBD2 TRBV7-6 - TGTGCCAGCAGCTTGCTTAGCGGGGGACAAGAGACCCAGTACTTC CASSLLSGGQETQYF
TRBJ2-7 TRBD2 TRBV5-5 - TGTGCCAGCAGCCCCTCAACTAGCGGCTACGAGCAGTACTTC CASSPSTSGYEQYF
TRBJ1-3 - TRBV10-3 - TGTGCCATCAGTGATGGACAACCCCACTCTGGAAACACCATATATTTT CAISDGQPHSGNTIYF
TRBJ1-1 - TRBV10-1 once TGCGCCAGCCCAGAAGGGGGGGTAGGAACTGAAGCTTTCTTT CASPEGGVGTEAFF